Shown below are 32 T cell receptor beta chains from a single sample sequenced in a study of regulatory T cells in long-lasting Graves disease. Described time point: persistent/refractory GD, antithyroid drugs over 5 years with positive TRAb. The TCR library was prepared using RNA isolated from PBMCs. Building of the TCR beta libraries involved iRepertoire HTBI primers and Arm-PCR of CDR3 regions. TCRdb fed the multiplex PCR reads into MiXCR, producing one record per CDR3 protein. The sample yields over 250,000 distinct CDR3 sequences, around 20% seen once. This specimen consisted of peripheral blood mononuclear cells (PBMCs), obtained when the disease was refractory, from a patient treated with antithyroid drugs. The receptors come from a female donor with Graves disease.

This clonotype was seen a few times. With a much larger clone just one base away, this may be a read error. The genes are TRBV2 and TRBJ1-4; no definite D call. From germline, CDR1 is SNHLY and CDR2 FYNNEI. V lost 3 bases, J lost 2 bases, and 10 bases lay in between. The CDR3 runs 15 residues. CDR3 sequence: CASSDSRSTNEKLFF. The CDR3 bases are TGTGCCAGCAGTGACAGCAGATCGACTAATGAAAAACTGTTTTTT.

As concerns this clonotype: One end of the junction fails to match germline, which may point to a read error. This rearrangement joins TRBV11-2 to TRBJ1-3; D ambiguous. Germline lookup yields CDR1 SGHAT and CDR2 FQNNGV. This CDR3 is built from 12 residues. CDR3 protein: CASSLGELTLYF. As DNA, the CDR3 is TGTGCCAGCAGCTTAGGTGAACTCACCCTATATTTT.

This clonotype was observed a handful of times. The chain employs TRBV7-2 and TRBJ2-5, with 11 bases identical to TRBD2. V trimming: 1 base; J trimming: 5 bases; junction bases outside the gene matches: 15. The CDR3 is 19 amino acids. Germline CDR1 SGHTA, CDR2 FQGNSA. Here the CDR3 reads CASSLGYGETSGNRETQYF. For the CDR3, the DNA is TGTGCCAGCAGCTTAGGTTACGGGGAGACTAGCGGGAATCGGGAGACCCAGTACTTC.

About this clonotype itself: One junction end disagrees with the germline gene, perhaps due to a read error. CDR3 residues: CASSYSSGDNQPQHF. CDR3 in DNA: TGTGCCAGCAGTTACTCGTCGGGGGACAATCAGCCCCAGCATTTT. The rearrangement joins TRBV10-3 to TRBJ1-5; TRBD1 is a possible D gene (5 bases). Germline V gene data show CDR1 as ENHRY and CDR2 as SYGVKD. The CDR3 is 15 residues long.

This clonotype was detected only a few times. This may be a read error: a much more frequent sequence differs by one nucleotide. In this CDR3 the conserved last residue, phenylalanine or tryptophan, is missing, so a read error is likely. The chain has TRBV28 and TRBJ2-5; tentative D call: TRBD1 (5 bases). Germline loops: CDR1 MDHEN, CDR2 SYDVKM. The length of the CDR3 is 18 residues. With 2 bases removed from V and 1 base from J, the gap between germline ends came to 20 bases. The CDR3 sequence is CASSLRVGALGFQETQYL. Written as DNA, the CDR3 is TGTGCCAGCAGTTTAAGGGTTGGGGCTTTAGGGTTCCAAGAGACCCAGTACCTC.

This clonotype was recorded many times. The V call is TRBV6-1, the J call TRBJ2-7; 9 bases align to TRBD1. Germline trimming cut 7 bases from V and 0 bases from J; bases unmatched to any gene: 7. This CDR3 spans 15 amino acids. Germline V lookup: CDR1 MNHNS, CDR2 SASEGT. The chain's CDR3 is CASTPGTGTSYEQYF. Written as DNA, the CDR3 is TGTGCCAGCACCCCGGGGACAGGGACCTCCTACGAGCAGTACTTC.

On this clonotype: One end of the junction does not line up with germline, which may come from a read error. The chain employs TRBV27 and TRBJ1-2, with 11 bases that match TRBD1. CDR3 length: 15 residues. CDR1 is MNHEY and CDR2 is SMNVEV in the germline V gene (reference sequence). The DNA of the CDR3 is TGTGCCAGCAGTACCCGGGACAGGGGGGCCTATGGCCACACCTTC. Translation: CASSTRDRGAYGHTF.

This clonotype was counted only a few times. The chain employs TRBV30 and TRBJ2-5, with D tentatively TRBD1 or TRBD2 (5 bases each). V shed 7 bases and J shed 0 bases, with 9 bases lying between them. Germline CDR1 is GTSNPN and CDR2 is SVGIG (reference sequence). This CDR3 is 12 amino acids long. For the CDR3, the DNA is TGTGCCTTCAGGGAGTACCAAGAGACCCAGTACTTC. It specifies CAFREYQETQYF.

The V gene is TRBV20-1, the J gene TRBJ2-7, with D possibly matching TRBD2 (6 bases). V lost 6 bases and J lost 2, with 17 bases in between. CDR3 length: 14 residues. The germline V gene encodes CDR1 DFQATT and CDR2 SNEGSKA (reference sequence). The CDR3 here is CSAREDNLAYEQYF. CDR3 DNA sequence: TGCAGTGCGAGGGAGGACAATCTCGCCTACGAGCAGTACTTC.

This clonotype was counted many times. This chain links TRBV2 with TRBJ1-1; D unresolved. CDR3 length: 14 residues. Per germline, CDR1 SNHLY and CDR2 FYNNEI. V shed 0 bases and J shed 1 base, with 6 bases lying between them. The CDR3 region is CASSEAWANTEAFF. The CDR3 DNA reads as TGTGCCAGCAGTGAAGCATGGGCGAACACTGAAGCTTTCTTT.

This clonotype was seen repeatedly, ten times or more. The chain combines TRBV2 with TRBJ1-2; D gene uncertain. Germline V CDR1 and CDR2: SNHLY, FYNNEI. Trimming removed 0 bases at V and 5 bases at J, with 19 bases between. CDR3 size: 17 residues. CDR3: CASSEARTRMARYGYTF. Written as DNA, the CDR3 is TGTGCCAGCAGTGAAGCGCGGACCAGGATGGCTCGTTATGGCTACACCTTC. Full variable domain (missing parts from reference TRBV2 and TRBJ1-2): EPEVTQTPSHQVTQMGQEVILRCVPISNHLYFYWYRQILGQKVEFLVSFYNNEISEKSEIFDDQFSVERPDGSNFTLKIRSTKLEDSAMYFCASSEARTRMARYGYTFGSGTRLTVV.

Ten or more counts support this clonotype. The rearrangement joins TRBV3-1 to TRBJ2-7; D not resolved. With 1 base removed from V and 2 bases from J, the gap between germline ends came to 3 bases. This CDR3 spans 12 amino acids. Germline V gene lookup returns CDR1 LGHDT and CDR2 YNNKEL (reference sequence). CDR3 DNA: TGTGCCAGCAGCCAAGGGCCCTACGAGCAGTACTTC. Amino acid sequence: CASSQGPYEQYF.

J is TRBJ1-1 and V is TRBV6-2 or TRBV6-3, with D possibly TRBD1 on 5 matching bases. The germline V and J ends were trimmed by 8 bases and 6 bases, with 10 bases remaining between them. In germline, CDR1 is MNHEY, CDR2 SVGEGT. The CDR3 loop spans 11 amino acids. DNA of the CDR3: TGTGCCAGCTGTCAGGGATCTGAAGCTTTCTTT. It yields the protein CASCQGSEAFF.

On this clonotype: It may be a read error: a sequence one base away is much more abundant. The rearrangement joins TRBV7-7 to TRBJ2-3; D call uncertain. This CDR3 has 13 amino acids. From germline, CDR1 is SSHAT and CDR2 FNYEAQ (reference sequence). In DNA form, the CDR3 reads TGTGCTAGCAGCTTAGGCCGGGCGGATACGCAGTATTTT. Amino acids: CASSLGRADTQYF.

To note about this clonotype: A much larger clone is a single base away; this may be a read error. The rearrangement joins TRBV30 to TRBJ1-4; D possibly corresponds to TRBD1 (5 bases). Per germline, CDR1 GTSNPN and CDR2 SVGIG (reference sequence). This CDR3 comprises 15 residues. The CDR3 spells CSWSVDAGDNEKLFF. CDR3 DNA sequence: TGTTCCTGGAGTGTTGATGCCGGGGACAATGAAAAACTGTTTTTT.

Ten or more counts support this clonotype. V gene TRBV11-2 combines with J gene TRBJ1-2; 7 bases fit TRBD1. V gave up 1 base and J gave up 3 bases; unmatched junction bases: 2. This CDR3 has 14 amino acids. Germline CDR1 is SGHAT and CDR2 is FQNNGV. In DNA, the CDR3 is TGTGCCAGCAGCTTAGGACAGGGTCACTATGGCTACACCTTC. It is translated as CASSLGQGHYGYTF.

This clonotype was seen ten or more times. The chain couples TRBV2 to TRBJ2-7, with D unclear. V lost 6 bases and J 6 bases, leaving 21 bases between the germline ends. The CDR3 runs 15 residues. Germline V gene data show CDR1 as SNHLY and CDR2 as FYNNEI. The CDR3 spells CASRPLSLGSPEQYF. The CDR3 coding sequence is TGTGCCAGCAGGCCCCTCAGCCTCGGTTCTCCCGAGCAGTACTTC.

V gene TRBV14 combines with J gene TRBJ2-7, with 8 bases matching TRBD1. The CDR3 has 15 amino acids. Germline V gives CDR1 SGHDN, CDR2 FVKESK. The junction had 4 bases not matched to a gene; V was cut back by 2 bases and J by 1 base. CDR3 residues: CASSQQGQGSYEQYF. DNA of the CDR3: TGTGCCAGCAGCCAACAAGGACAGGGTTCCTACGAGCAGTACTTC.

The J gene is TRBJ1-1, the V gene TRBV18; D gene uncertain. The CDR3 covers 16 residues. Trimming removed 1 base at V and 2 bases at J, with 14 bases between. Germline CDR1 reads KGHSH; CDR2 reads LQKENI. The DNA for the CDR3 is TGTGCCAGCTCACCACAGACGGTATCCGGAAACACTGAAGCTTTCTTT. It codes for CASSPQTVSGNTEAFF.

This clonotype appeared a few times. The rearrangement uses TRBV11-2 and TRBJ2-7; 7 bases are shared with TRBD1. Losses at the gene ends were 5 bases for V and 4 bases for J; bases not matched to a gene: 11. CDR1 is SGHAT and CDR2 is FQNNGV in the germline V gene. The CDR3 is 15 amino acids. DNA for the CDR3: TGTGCCAGCAGCCTAACAGGGGACCTTGGATACGAGCAGTACTTC. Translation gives CASSLTGDLGYEQYF.

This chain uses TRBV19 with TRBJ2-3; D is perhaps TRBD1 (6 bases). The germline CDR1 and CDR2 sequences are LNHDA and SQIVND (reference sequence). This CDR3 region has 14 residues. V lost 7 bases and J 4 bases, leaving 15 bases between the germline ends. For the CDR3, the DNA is TGTGCCAGTAACGACAGGAGAAATTCAGATACGCAGTATTTT. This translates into CASNDRRNSDTQYF.

The CDR3 here is CAISAFVSGRSTGELFF. The CDR3 region has the DNA TGTGCCATCAGTGCGTTCGTGAGCGGGAGGAGCACCGGGGAGCTGTTTTTT. The chain joins TRBV10-3 to TRBJ2-2, with 9 bases matching TRBD2. The germline V gene encodes CDR1 ENHRY and CDR2 SYGVKD. The length of the CDR3 is 17 residues. Losses at the gene ends were 4 bases for V and 4 bases for J; bases not matched to a gene: 10.

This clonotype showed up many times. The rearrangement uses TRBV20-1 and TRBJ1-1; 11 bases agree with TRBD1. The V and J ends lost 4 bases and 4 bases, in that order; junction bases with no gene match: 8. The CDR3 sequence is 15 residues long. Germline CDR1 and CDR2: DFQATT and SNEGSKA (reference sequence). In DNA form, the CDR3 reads TGCAGTGCTAAGGGGACAGGGGGACGAGGCACTGAAGCTTTCTTT. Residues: CSAKGTGGRGTEAFF.

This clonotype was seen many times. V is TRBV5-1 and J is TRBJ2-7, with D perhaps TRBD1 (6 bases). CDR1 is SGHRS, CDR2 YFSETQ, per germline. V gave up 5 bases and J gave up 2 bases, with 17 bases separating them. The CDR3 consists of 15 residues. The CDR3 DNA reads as TGCGCCAGCAGTCCGAAGACAGGCTCGGCCTACGAGCAGTACTTC. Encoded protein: CASSPKTGSAYEQYF.

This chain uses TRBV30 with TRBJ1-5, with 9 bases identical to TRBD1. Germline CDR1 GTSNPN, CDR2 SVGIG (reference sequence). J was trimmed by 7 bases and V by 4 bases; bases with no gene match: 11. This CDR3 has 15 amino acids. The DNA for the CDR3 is TGTGCCTGGAATCCGGGACAGGGTGTATCGCAGCCCCAGCATTTT. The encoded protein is CAWNPGQGVSQPQHF.

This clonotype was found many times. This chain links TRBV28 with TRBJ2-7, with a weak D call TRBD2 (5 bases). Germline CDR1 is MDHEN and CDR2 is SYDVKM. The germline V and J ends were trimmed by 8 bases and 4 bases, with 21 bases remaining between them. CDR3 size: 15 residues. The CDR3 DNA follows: TGTGCCAGCCGGGCCAGCGGAAGCATTTCATACGAGCAGTACTTC. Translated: CASRASGSISYEQYF.

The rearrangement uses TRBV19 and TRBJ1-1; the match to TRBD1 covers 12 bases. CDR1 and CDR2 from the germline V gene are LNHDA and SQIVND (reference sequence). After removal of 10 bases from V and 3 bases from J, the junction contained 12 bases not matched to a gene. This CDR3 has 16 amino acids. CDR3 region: CATTIGTGGLYTEAFF. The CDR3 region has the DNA TGTGCCACTACAATCGGGACAGGGGGCCTTTACACTGAAGCTTTCTTT.

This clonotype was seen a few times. This chain's CDR3 is CASSPFDLAGNNEQFF. CDR3 nucleotides: TGTGCCAGCAGCCCCTTTGACTTAGCGGGGAATAATGAGCAGTTCTTC. The gene calls are TRBV7-9 and TRBJ2-1; 8 positions match TRBD2. CDR1 is SEHNR, CDR2 FQNEAQ, per germline (reference sequence). This CDR3 contains 16 residues. The V segment lost 5 bases and the J segment 7 bases; nucleotides outside the gene matches: 13.

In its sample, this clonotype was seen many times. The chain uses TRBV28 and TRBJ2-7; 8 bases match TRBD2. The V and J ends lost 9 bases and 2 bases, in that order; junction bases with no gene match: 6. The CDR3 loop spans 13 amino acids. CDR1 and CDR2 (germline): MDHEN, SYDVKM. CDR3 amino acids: CASTREGTYEQYF. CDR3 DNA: TGTGCCAGTACACGGGAGGGTACCTACGAGCAGTACTTC.

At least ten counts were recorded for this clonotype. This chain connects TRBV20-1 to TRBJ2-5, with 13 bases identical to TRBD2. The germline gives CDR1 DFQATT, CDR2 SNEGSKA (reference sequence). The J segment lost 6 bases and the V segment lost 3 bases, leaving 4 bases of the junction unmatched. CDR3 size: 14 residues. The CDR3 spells CSASGTSGEKTQYF. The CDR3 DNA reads TGCAGTGCTAGCGGGACTAGCGGGGAAAAGACCCAGTACTTC.

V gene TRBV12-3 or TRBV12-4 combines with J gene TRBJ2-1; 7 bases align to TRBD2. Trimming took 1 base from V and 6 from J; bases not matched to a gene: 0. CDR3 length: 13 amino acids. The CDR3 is CASSLGTSNEQFF. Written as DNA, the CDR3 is TGTGCCAGCAGTTTAGGGACTAGCAATGAGCAGTTCTTC.

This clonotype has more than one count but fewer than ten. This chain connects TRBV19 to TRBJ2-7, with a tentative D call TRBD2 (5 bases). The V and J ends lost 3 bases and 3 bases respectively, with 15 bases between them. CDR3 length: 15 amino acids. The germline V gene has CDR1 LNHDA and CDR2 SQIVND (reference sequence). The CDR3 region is CASSIKGLAGYEQYF. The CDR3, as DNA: TGTGCCAGTAGTATCAAAGGGCTAGCAGGCTACGAGCAGTACTTC.